This T cell receptor (beta chain) was sequenced during a study of response to subunit inactivated influenza vaccine. Using its own MiXCR run on the RT-PCR reads, TCRdb lists one record per CDR3 protein. The sample yields 500,000 to 600,000 distinct CDR3 sequences, over 9% seen once. This clonotype was detected a few times. Another study also made use of these data, one on T cells expressing NK-cell markers. As reported in that work: Researchers built TCR beta cDNA using 5'RACE template switching with UMIs.

The TCR comes from a man between 50 and 59 years old who received an inactivated influenza vaccine. The source material was PBMCs from blood, sampled on the day of vaccination.

In nucleotides, the CDR3 is TGTGCCAGCAGGACGGGGGGCGAGGTGGGCACAGATACGCAGTATTTT. Translated, it gives CASRTGGEVGTDTQYF. This chain connects TRBV28 to TRBJ2-3; TRBD2 is a possible D gene (7 bases). Trimming stripped 6 bases from V and 1 base from J, with 17 bases between. Germline V lookup: CDR1 MDHEN, CDR2 SYDVKM. The CDR3 sequence is 16 residues long.